The 19 T cell receptor beta chains reported below all come from one sample, sequenced in a study of sequential checkpoint blockade in melanoma. Treatment in this sample: randomized to nivolumab then ipilimumab (arm A) or the reverse (arm B). Only in-frame clones appear in the TCRdb table, and some are missing; sequencing was by immunoSEQ multiplex PCR. The table records 17,000 or so clones, roughly 73% of them present only once. The sequences come from CD8+ T cells sorted from blood (inferred from file names), collected from a patient given nivolumab and ipilimumab in sequence. The receptors here all came from a human donor with melanoma.

The CDR3 sequence is CASSSGLAGPYEQYF. DNA of the CDR3: TGTGCCAGCAGTTCGGGACTAGCGGGGCCCTACGAGCAGTACTTC. The gene calls are TRBV27 and TRBJ2-7; 13 positions match TRBD2. Per germline, CDR1 MNHEY and CDR2 SMNVEV (reference sequence). V lost 4 bases to trimming and J lost 2 bases; unmatched junction nucleotides: 2. The CDR3 has 15 amino acids.

This clone has only a few counts. The rearrangement joins TRBV6-1 to TRBJ1-5, with a tentative D call TRBD1 (5 bases). V lost 2 bases and J 6 bases, leaving 14 bases between the germline ends. Germline CDR1 reads MNHNS; CDR2 reads SASEGT. The CDR3 length is 15 residues. The CDR3 spells CASSESQKGAQPQHF. CDR3 sequence (DNA): TGTGCCAGCAGTGAATCCCAGAAAGGGGCTCAGCCCCAGCATTTT.

The chain carries TRBV5-4 and TRBJ2-5; 7 bases line up with TRBD1. The CDR3 runs 15 residues. After removal of 4 bases from V and 5 bases from J, the junction contained 11 bases not matched to a gene. Germline CDR1 SGHNT, CDR2 YYREEE (reference sequence). CDR3 nucleotide sequence: TGTGCCAGCAGCCCGCGGAGAGGGGGCCGGGAGACCCAGTACTTC. It specifies CASSPRRGGRETQYF.

The chain is built from TRBV28 and TRBJ1-2, with D unresolved. CDR1 MDHEN and CDR2 SYDVKM come from the germline V gene. The CDR3 spans 13 residues. V was shortened by 7 bases and J by 4 bases, with 13 bases between the two germline ends. The CDR3 nucleotides read TGTGCCAGCACTCCTATCGGTTTCTATGGCTACACCTTC. Its protein is CASTPIGFYGYTF.

This chain connects TRBV2 to TRBJ2-2; 7 bases agree with TRBD1. CDR1 SNHLY and CDR2 FYNNEI come from the germline V gene. Trimming removed 6 bases from V and 6 bases from J; junction bases left unmatched: 10. CDR3 size: 15 residues. The CDR3 here is CASSAGQVLPGELFF. Here the CDR3 DNA reads TGTGCCAGCAGCGCCGGACAGGTTCTACCCGGGGAGCTGTTTTTT.

The rearrangement joins TRBV7-3 to TRBJ2-1; perhaps TRBD1 as D (5 bases). Per the germline V gene, CDR1 is SGHTA and CDR2 is FQGTGA. CDR3 length: 14 residues. Trimming took off 1 base at V and 5 bases at J, with 9 bases between the two ends. This CDR3 reads CASSLIAGNNEQFF. The CDR3 DNA is TGTGCCAGCAGCTTAATAGCAGGGAACAATGAGCAGTTCTTC.

The table lists this clone with a few counts. J is TRBJ2-2 and V is TRBV7-3, with 7 bases fitting TRBD2. The V gene end was trimmed by 1 base and the J gene end by 3 bases; junction bases not matched to a gene: 2. This CDR3 is 15 amino acids long. Germline CDR1 is SGHTA and CDR2 is FQGTGA. CDR3 DNA: TGTGCCAGCAGCTTAAATAGCGGGCACACCGGGGAGCTGTTTTTT. This codes for CASSLNSGHTGELFF.

This chain connects TRBV6-5 to TRBJ2-7, with TRBD2 matching over 9 bases. The CDR3 spans 15 residues. Germline V gene data show CDR1 as MNHEY and CDR2 as SVGAGI. J lost 2 bases, V lost 6 bases, and 8 bases had no gene match. The CDR3 nucleotides read TGTGCCAGCAGGGCAGCGGGGGGTTATACCTACGAGCAGTACGTC. Translation gives CASRAAGGYTYEQYV.

With regard to this clone: One junction end disagrees with the germline gene, perhaps due to a read error. V usage is TRBV5-6 and J usage is TRBJ2-7, with a possible D match to TRBD1 (6 bases). CDR3 length: 15 residues. The germline V gene encodes CDR1 SGHDT and CDR2 YYEEEE. CDR3 in amino acids: CASSLPYRAPYEQSF. In DNA form, the CDR3 reads TGTGCCAGCAGCTTGCCCTACAGGGCCCCCTACGAGCAGTCCTTC.

With regard to this clone: One end of the junction does not line up with germline, which may come from a read error. J is TRBJ1-1 and V is TRBV7-9, with D possibly TRBD1 on 5 matching bases. Germline V CDR1 and CDR2: SEHNR, FQNEAQ (reference sequence). The CDR3 contains 16 residues. As DNA, the CDR3 is TGTACCAGCAGCTTTGTTTCTTTAAGGGGCCACACTGAAGCTTTCTTT. It yields the protein CTSSFVSLRGHTEAFF.

This clone was observed a handful of times. V and J are TRBV11-2 and TRBJ2-2, with TRBD1 identical over 10 bases. This CDR3 contains 16 residues. J gave up 4 bases and V 4 bases, and 6 bases lay outside the gene matches. Germline lookup yields CDR1 SGHAT and CDR2 FQNNGV. The CDR3 protein is CASSSRTGGRTGELFF. The CDR3 coding sequence is TGTGCCAGCAGCTCACGGACAGGGGGACGCACCGGGGAGCTGTTTTTT.

This clone was observed a few times. The chain combines TRBV27 with TRBJ1-2; TRBD1 might be the D (5 bases). The V gene lost 6 bases and the J gene lost 8 bases, with 22 bases spanning the gap. The CDR3 spans 15 residues. Germline assignment: CDR1 MNHEY and CDR2 SMNVEV (reference sequence). The CDR3 loop reads CASSLAAVGGWGYTF. In DNA form, the CDR3 reads TGTGCCAGCAGCCTTGCCGCCGTGGGGGGTTGGGGCTACACCTTC.

This chain links TRBV9 with TRBJ2-2; the D is unclear. The CDR3 runs to 14 residues. The V and J ends lost 0 bases and 5 bases respectively, with 8 bases between them. The germline gives CDR1 SGDLS, CDR2 YYNGEE. The CDR3 here is CASSVGGLTGELFF. The DNA for the CDR3 is TGTGCCAGCAGCGTAGGAGGTTTAACCGGGGAGCTGTTTTTT.

The chain combines TRBV9 with TRBJ2-5; D uncertain. Germline CDR1 reads SGDLS; CDR2 reads YYNGEE. Trimming removed 5 bases from V and 2 bases from J, with 10 bases in between. This CDR3 has 13 residues. The CDR3 DNA reads TGTGCCAGCAGGAAAACAGAACAAGAGACCCAGTACTTC. Translating gives CASRKTEQETQYF.

This clone was observed a handful of times. This chain links TRBV6-9 with TRBJ1-1; TRBD1 agrees at 12 bases. The CDR3 contains 17 residues. From germline, CDR1 is MNHGY and CDR2 SVAAGI. The V segment lost 9 bases and the J segment 4 bases; nucleotides outside the gene matches: 15. CDR3 DNA: TGTGCCAGGGACCCGGGACAGGGGGCGCGTAGGGTCACTGAAGCTTTCTTT. Its translation is CARDPGQGARRVTEAFF.

In its sample, this clone was seen once. V gene TRBV4-1 combines with J gene TRBJ2-7, with 7 bases fitting TRBD1. Trimming at V came to 7 bases and at J to 5 bases, leaving 11 bases not matched to a gene. The CDR3 runs 14 residues. CDR1 is MGHRA and CDR2 is YSYEKL in the germline V gene. The CDR3 DNA reads as TGCGCCAGCATGCGATTACAGGGGTTCGACGAGCAGTACTTC. Its translation: CASMRLQGFDEQYF.

Only a few counts were recorded for this clone. The gene calls are TRBV6-6 and TRBJ2-7; 7 positions agree with TRBD1. The CDR3 covers 12 residues. In germline, CDR1 is MNHNY, CDR2 SVGAGI (reference sequence). Unmatched junction bases numbered 2, after V lost 0 bases and J lost 9 bases. CDR3 amino acids: CASSYSGGGQYF. In DNA form, the CDR3 reads TGTGCCAGCAGTTACTCAGGGGGCGGGCAGTACTTC.

The chain recombines TRBV9 with TRBJ2-3; tentative D call: TRBD2 (5 bases). The CDR3 runs to 15 residues. Trimming pared 4 bases from V and 0 bases from J, leaving 12 bases between. The germline V gene has CDR1 SGDLS and CDR2 YYNGEE. The CDR3 loop is CASSLYGVSTDTQYF. The CDR3 coding sequence is TGTGCCAGCAGCCTCTACGGGGTAAGCACAGATACGCAGTATTTT. The full variable domain, rest sourced from reference TRBV9 and TRBJ2-3, is DSGVTQTPKHLITATGQRVTLRCSPRSGDLSVYWYQQSLDQGLQFLIQYYNGEERAKGNILERFSAQQFPDLHSELNLSSLELGDSALYFCASSLYGVSTDTQYFGPGTRLTVL.

The chain couples TRBV4-3 to TRBJ2-4, with D perhaps matching TRBD2 (7 bases). V was clipped by 0 bases and J by 3 bases, with 15 bases between them. This CDR3 region has 17 residues. The germline V gene has CDR1 LGHNA and CDR2 YSLEER. The CDR3 DNA follows: TGCGCCAGCAGCCAAGATAGGGGGAGGGGGTACAAAAACATTCAGTACTTC. The encoded protein is CASSQDRGRGYKNIQYF.